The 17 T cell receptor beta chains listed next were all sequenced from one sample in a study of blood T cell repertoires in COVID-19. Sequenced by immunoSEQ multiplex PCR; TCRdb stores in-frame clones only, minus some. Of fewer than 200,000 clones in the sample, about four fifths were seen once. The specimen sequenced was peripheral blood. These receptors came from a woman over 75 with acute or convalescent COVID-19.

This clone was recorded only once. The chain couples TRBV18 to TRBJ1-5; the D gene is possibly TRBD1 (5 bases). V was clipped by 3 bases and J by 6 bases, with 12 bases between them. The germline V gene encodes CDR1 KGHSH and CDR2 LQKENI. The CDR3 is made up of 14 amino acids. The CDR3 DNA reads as TGTGCCAGCTCACCGCAGGGCGGGACTCAGCCCCAGCATTTT. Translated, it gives CASSPQGGTQPQHF.

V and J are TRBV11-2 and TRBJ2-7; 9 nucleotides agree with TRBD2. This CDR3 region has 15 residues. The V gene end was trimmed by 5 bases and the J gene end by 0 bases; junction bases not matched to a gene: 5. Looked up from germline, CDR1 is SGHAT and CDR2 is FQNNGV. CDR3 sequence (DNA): TGTGCCAGCAGCCCTCGGACTAGCGACTCCTACGAGCAGTACTTC. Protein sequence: CASSPRTSDSYEQYF.

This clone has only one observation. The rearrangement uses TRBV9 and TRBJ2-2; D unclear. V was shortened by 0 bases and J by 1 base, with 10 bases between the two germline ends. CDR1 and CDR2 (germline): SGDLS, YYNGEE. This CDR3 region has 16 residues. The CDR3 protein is CASSVGGNLNTGELFF. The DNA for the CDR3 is TGTGCCAGCAGCGTAGGTGGCAATTTGAACACCGGGGAGCTGTTTTTT.

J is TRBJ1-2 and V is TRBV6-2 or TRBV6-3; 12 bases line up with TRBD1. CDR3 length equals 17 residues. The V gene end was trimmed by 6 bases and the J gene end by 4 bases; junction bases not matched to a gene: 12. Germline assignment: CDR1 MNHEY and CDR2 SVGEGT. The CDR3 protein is CASSKPGQGAFGYGYTF. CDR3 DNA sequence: TGTGCCAGCAGCAAGCCGGGACAGGGGGCTTTTGGCTATGGCTACACCTTC.

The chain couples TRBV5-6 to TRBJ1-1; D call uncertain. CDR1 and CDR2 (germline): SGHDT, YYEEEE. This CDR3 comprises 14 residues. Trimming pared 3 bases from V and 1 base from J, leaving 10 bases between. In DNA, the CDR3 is TGTGCCAGCAGCTGGTGGTTCGGGAACACTGAAGCTTTCTTT. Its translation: CASSWWFGNTEAFF.

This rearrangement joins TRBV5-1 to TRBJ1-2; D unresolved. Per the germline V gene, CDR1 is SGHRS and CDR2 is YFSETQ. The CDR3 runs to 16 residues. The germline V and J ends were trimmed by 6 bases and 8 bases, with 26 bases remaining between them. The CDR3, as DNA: TGCGCCAGCAAAGGAGACGGAATGTTGGCAAGCTGGGGCTACACCTTC. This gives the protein CASKGDGMLASWGYTF. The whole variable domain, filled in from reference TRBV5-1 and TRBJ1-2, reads KAGVTQTPRYLIKTRGQQVTLSCSPISGHRSVSWYQQTPGQGLQFLFEYFSETQRNKGNFPGRFSGRQFSNSRSEMNVSTLELGDSALYLCASKGDGMLASWGYTFGSGTRLTVV.

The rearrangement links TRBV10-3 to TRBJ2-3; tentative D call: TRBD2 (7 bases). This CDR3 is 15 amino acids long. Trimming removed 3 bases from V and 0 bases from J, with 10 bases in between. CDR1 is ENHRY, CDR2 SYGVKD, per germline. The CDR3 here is CAISEGGVSTDTQYF. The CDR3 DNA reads TGTGCCATCAGTGAAGGGGGGGTTAGCACAGATACGCAGTATTTT.

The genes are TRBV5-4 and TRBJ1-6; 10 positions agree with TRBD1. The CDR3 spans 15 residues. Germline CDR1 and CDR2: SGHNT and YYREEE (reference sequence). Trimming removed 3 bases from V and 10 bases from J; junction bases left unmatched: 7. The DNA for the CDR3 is TGTGCCAGCAGCTACCCCGGGACAGGGGAATCACCCCTCCACTTT. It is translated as CASSYPGTGESPLHF.

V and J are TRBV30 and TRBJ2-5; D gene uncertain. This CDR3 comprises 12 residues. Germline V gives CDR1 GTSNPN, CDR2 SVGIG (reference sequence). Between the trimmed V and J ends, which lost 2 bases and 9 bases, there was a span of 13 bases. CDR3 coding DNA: TGTGCCTGGAGTCCGGCAACTGAGGCCCAGTACTTC. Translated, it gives CAWSPATEAQYF.

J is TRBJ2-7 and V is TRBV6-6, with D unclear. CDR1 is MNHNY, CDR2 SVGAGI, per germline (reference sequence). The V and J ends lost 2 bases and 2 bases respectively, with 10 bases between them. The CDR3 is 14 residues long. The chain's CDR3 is CASSYGSLTYEQYF. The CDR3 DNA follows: TGTGCCAGCAGTTACGGCTCCCTGACCTACGAGCAGTACTTC.

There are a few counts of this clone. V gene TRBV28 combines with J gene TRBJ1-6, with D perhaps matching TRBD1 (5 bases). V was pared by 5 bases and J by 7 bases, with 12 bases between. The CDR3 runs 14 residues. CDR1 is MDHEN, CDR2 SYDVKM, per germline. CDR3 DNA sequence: TGTGCCAGCAGTGGGGCAGGGCGGAATTCACCCCTCCACTTT. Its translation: CASSGAGRNSPLHF.

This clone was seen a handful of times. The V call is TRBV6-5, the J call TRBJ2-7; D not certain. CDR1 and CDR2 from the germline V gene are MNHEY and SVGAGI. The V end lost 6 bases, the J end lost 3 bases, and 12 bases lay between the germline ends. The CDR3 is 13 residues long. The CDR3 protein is CASRYTDNYEQYF. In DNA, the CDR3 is TGTGCCAGCAGATATACAGATAACTACGAGCAGTACTTC.

Here the CDR3 reads CASSLQQTWETQYF. CDR3 DNA: TGTGCCAGCAGCTTACAACAGACCTGGGAGACCCAGTACTTC. This chain links TRBV11-2 with TRBJ2-5, with D uncertain. Trimming shortened V by 2 bases and J by 5 bases, and 12 bases separated the two germline ends. The CDR3 sequence is 14 residues long. Germline lookup yields CDR1 SGHAT and CDR2 FQNNGV.

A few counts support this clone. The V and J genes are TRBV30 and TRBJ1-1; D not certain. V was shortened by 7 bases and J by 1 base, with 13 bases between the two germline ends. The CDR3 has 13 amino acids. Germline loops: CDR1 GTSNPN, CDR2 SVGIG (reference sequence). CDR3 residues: CASARRTNTEAFF. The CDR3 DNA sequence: TGTGCCTCCGCCCGCAGAACGAACACTGAAGCTTTCTTT.

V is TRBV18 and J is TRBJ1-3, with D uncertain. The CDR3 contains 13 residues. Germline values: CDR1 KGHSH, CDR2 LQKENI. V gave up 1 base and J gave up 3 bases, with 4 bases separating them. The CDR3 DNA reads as TGTGCCAGCTCACCACAGCATGGAAACACCATATATTTT. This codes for CASSPQHGNTIYF.

The CDR3 spells CASSLGGTGEQFF. The CDR3, as DNA: TGTGCCAGCAGTTTAGGCGGGACCGGTGAGCAGTTCTTC. This chain links TRBV12-3 or TRBV12-4 with TRBJ2-1; D may be TRBD2 (6 bases). Trimming cost V 1 base and J 9 bases, with 10 bases left between them. The length of the CDR3 is 13 residues.

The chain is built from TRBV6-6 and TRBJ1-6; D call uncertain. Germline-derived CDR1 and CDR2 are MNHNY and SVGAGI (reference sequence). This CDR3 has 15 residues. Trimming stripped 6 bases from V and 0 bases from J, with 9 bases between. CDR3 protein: CASSRESSYNSPLHF. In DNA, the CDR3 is TGTGCCAGCAGCCGGGAGAGCTCCTATAATTCACCCCTCCACTTT.